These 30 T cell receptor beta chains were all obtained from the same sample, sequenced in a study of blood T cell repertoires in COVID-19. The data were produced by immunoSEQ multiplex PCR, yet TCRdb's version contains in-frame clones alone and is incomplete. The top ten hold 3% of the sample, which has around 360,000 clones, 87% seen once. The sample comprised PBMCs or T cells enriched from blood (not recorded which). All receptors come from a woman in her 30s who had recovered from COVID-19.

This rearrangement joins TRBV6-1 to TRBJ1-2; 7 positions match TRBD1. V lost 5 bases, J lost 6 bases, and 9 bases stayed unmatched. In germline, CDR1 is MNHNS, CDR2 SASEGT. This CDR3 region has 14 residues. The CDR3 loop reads CASSSLGGVDGYTF. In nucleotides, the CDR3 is TGTGCCAGCAGTTCCTTAGGGGGCGTCGATGGCTACACCTTC.

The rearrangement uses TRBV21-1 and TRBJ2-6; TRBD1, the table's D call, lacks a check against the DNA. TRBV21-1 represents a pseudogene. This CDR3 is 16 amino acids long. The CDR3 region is CASSKNSQTGANVLTF. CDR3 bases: TGTGCCAGCAGCAAAAACAGTCAAACTGGGGCCAACGTCCTGACTTTC.

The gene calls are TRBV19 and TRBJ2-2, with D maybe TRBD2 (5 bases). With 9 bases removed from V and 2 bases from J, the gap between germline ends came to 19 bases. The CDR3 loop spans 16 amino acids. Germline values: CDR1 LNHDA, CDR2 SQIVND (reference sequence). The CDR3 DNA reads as TGTGCCAGCACGGGGTATATCCAATATAACACCGGGGAGCTGTTTTTT. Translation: CASTGYIQYNTGELFF.

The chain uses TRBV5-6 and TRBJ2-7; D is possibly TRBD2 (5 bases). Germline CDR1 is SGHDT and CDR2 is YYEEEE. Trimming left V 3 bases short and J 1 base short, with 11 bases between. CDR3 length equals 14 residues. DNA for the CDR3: TGTGCCAGCAGCTCGGAGGACGGATCCTACGAGCAGTACTTC. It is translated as CASSSEDGSYEQYF.

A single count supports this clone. The CDR3 DNA follows: TGTGCCAGTAGTATAGGAGGCAGGGGGCTTATCGGGGAGCTGTTTTTT. It encodes CASSIGGRGLIGELFF. V is TRBV19 and J is TRBJ2-2; 8 bases are shared with TRBD1. The CDR3 consists of 16 residues. The germline CDR1 and CDR2 sequences are LNHDA and SQIVND (reference sequence). With 1 base clipped from V and 7 bases from J, the junction kept 8 bases outside the gene matches.

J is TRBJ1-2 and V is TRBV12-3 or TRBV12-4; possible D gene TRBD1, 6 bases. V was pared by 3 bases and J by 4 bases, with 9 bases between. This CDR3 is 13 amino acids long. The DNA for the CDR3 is TGTGCCAGCAGTTTGACAGGTACCTATGGCTACACCTTC. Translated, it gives CASSLTGTYGYTF.

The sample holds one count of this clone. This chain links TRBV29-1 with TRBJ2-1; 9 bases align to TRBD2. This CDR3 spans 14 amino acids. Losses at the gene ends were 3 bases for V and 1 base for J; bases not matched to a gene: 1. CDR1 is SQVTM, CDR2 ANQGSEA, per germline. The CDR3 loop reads CSVDLAGSYNEQFF. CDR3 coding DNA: TGCAGCGTTGATCTAGCGGGGTCCTACAATGAGCAGTTCTTC.

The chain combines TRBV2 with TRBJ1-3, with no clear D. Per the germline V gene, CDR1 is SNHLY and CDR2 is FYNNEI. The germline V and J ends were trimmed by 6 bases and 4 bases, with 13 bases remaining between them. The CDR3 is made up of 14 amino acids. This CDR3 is CASSPPMRGNTIYF. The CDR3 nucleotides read TGTGCCAGCAGCCCTCCGATGAGGGGAAACACCATATATTTT. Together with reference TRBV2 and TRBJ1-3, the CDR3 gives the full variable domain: EPEVTQTPSHQVTQMGQEVILRCVPISNHLYFYWYRQILGQKVEFLVSFYNNEISEKSEIFDDQFSVERPDGSNFTLKIRSTKLEDSAMYFCASSPPMRGNTIYFGEGSWLTVV.

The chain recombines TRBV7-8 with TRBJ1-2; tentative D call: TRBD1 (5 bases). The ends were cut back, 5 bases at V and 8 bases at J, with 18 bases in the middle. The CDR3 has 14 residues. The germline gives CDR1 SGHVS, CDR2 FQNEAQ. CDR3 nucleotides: TGTGCCAGCAGCCGGGGAGGGGACGAGAGGGGCTACACCTTC. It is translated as CASSRGGDERGYTF.

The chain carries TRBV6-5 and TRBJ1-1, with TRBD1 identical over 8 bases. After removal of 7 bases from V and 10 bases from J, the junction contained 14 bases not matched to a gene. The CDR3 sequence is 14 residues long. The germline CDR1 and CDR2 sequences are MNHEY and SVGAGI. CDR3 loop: CASNDRGPLSGAFF. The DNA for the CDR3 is TGTGCCAGCAACGACAGGGGTCCGTTGAGTGGAGCTTTCTTT.

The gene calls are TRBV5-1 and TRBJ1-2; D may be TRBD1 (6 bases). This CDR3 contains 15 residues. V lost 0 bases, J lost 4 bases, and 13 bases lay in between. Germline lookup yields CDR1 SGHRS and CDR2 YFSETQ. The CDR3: CASSLGDTDSYGYTF. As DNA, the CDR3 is TGCGCCAGCAGCTTGGGGGACACTGATTCCTATGGCTACACCTTC.

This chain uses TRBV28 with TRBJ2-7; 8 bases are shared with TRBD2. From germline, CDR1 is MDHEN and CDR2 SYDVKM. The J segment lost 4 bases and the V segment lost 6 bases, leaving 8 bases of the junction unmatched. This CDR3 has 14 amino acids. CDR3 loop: CASRHAGGYYEQYF. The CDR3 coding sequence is TGTGCCAGCAGGCACGCGGGGGGATATTACGAGCAGTACTTC.

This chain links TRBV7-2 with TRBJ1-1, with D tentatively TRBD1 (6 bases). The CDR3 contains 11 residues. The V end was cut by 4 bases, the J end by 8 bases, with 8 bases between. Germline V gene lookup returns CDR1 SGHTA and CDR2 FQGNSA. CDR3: CASSWGLEAFF. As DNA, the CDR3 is TGTGCCAGCAGCTGGGGGCTGGAAGCTTTCTTT.

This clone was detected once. The CDR3 reads CASSLQGGSGYTF. CDR3 nucleotide sequence: TGTGCCAGCAGCTTACAGGGAGGCTCCGGCTACACCTTC. V gene TRBV7-2 combines with J gene TRBJ1-2; possible D gene TRBD1, 5 bases. V was pared by 2 bases and J by 8 bases, with 12 bases between. CDR1 is SGHTA, CDR2 FQGNSA, per germline. The CDR3 totals 13 residues. Variable domain in full (rest from reference TRBV7-2 and TRBJ1-2): GAGVSQSPSNKVTEKGKDVELRCDPISGHTALYWYRQSLGQGLEFLIYFQGNSAPDKSGLPSDRFSAERTGGSVSTLTIQRTQQEDSAVYLCASSLQGGSGYTFGSGTRLTVV.

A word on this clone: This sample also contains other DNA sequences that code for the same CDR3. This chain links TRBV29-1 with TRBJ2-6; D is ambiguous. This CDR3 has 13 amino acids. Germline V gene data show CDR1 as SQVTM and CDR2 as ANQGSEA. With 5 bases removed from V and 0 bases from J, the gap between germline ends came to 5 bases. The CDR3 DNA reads TGCAGCGTTTCCCTCTCTGGGGCCAACGTCCTGACTTTC. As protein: CSVSLSGANVLTF.

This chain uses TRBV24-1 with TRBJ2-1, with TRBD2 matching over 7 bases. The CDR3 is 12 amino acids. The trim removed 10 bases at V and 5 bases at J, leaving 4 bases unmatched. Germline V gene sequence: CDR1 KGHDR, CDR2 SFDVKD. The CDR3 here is CATGGENNEQFF. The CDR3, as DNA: TGTGCCACGGGGGGGGAAAACAATGAGCAGTTCTTC.

CDR3 residues: CASLAQGRGRTEAFF. CDR3 bases: TGTGCCAGCCTGGCCCAGGGGAGGGGACGGACTGAAGCTTTCTTT. This chain connects TRBV6-5 to TRBJ1-1, with D possibly TRBD1 on 6 matching bases. The V and J ends lost 8 bases and 5 bases respectively, with 21 bases between them. The CDR3 has 15 residues. Germline CDR1 MNHEY, CDR2 SVGAGI.

The CDR3 spells CASSLDPVNYGYTF. Written as DNA, the CDR3 is TGTGCCAGCAGCCTTGATCCAGTTAACTATGGCTACACCTTC. V is TRBV28 and J is TRBJ1-2; D unclear. V was clipped by 6 bases and J by 1 base, with 12 bases between them. The CDR3 sequence is 14 residues long. The V gene's germline CDR1 is MDHEN and CDR2 SYDVKM.

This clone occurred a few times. CDR3 coding DNA: TGCGCCAGCAGCCCCTTGGGGGCCTCTGGGGAAAAACTGTTTTTT. It encodes CASSPLGASGEKLFF. The chain carries TRBV5-1 and TRBJ1-4; possibly TRBD1 for D (6 bases). Trimming stripped 4 bases from V and 8 bases from J, with 18 bases between. From germline, CDR1 is SGHRS and CDR2 YFSETQ. This CDR3 contains 15 residues.

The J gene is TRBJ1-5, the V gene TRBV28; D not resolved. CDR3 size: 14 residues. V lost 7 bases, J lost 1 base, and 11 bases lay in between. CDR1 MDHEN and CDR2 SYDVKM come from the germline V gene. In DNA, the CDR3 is TGTGCCAGCACCCCTACCAGGAGCAATCAGCCCCAGCATTTT. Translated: CASTPTRSNQPQHF.

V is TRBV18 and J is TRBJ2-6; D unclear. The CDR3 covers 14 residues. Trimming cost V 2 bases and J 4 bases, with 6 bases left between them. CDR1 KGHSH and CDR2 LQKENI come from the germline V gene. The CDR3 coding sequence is TGTGCCAGCTCACCAATCCCAGGGGCCAACGTCCTGACTTTC. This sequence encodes CASSPIPGANVLTF.

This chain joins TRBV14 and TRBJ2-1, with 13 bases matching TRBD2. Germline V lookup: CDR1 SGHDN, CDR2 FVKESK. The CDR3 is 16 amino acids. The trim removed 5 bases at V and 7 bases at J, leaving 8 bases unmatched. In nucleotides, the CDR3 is TGTGCCAGCAGCACCTGGACTAGCGGGAGTTTGAATGAGCAGTTCTTC. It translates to CASSTWTSGSLNEQFF.

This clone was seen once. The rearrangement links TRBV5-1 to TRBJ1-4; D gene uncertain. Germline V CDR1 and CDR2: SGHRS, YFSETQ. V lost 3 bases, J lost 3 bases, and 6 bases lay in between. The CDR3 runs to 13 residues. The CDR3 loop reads CASSYSSNEKLFF. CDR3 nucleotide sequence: TGCGCCAGCAGCTATAGTTCTAATGAAAAACTGTTTTTT. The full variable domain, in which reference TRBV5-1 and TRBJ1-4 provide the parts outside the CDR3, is KAGVTQTPRYLIKTRGQQVTLSCSPISGHRSVSWYQQTPGQGLQFLFEYFSETQRNKGNFPGRFSGRQFSNSRSEMNVSTLELGDSALYLCASSYSSNEKLFFGSGTQLSVL.

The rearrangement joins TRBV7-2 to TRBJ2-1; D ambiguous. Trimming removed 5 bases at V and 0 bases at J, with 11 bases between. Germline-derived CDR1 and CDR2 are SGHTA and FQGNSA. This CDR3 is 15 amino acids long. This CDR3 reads CASSRDPSSYNEQFF. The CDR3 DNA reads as TGTGCCAGCAGCCGCGATCCAAGCTCCTACAATGAGCAGTTCTTC.

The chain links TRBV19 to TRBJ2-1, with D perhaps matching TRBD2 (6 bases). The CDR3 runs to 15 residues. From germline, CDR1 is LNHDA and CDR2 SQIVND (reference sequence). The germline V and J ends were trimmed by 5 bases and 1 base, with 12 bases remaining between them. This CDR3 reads CASSPAGISYNEQFF. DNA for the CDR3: TGTGCCAGTAGTCCGGCGGGGATATCCTACAATGAGCAGTTCTTC.

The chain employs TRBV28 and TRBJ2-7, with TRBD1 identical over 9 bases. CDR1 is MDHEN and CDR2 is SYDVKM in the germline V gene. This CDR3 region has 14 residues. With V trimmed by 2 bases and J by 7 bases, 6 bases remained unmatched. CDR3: CASSLNRGLREQYF. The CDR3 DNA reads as TGTGCCAGCAGTTTAAACAGGGGGCTGCGGGAGCAGTACTTC.

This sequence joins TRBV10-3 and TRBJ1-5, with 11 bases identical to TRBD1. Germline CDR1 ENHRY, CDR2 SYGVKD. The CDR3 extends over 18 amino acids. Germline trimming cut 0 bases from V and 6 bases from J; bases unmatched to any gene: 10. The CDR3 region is CAISESRTGGLSSQPQHF. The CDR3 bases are TGTGCCATCAGTGAGTCGAGGACAGGGGGCCTTTCAAGTCAGCCCCAGCATTTT.

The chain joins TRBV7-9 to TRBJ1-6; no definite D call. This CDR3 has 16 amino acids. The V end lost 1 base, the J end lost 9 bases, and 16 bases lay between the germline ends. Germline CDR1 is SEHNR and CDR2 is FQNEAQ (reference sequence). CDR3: CASSLEAGRSGSPLHF. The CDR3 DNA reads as TGTGCCAGCAGCTTAGAGGCGGGAAGGAGTGGTTCACCCCTCCACTTT. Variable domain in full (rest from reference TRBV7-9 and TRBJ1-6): DTGVSQNPRHKITKRGQNVTFRCDPISEHNRLYWYRQTLGQGPEFLTYFQNEAQLEKSRLLSDRFSAERPKGSFSTLEIQRTEQGDSAMYLCASSLEAGRSGSPLHFGNGTRLTVT.

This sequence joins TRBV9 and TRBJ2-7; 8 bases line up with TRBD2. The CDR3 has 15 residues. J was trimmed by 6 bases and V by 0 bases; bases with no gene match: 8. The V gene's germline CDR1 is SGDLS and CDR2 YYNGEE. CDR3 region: CASSVDGGATREQYF. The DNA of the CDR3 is TGTGCCAGCAGCGTAGACGGGGGGGCGACTCGCGAGCAGTACTTC.

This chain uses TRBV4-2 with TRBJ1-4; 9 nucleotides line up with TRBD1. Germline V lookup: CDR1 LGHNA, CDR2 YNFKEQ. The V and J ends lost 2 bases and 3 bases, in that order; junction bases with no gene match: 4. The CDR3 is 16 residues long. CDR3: CASSQPNRGPNEKLFF. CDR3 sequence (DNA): TGTGCCAGCAGCCAACCTAACAGGGGGCCTAATGAAAAACTGTTTTTT.